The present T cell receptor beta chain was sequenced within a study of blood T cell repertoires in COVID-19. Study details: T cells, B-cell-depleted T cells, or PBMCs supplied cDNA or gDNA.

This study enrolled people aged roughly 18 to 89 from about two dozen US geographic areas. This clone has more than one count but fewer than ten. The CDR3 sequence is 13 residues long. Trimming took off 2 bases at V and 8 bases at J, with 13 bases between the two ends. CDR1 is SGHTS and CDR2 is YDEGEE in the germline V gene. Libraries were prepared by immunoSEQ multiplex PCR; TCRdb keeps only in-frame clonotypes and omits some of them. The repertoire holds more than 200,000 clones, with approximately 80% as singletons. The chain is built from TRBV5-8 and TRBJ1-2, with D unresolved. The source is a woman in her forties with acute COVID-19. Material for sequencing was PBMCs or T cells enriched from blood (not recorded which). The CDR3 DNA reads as TGTGCCAGCAGCTTCCAGTCCCGTCTGGGCTACACCTTC. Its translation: CASSFQSRLGYTF.